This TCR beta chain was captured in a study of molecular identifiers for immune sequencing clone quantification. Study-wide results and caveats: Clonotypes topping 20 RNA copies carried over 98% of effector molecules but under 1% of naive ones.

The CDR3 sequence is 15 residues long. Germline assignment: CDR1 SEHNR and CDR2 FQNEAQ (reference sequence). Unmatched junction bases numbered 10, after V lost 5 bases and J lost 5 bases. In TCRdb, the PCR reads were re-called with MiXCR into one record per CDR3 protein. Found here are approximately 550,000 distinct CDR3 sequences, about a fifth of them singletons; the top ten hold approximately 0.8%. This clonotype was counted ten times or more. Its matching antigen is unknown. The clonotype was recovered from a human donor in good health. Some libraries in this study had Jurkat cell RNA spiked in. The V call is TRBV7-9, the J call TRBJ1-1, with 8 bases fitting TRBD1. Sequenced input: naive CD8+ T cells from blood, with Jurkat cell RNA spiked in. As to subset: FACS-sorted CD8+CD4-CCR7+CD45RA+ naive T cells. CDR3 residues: CASSPPDRDGTEAFF. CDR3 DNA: TGTGCCAGCAGCCCCCCGGACAGGGACGGTACTGAAGCTTTCTTT.